One T cell receptor (beta chain) is described in this entry. Its antigen remains unidentified. CD45RO-negative, CCR7-selected cells formed the naive CD8 fraction, which excluded terminally differentiated effector memory CD45RA+ cells. Profiled with immunoSEQ multiplex PCR; TCRdb holds only in-frame clones, not every one. The sample carries approximately 1.9 million clones, roughly 95% recorded once. This entry belongs to a study of shared clonotypes between healthy human individuals. About the research overall: The donor pool was made up of a couple of women and three men aged 18 to 49. Overall study findings and caveats: The rarefaction results pointed to incomplete sorted-subset sequencing despite large depth. Only blood was sampled, and tissue TCR repertoires likely differ from blood ones.

The sample was naive CD8+ T cells from PBMCs. The sequence derives from a man between 18 and 35 years old in good health. Some clones in this sample may be carry-over from other donors' samples.

CDR3 residues: CASSPFGAGGNEQFF. CDR3 nucleotides: TGTGCCAGCTCACCGTTCGGGGCCGGGGGGAATGAGCAGTTCTTC. The rearrangement joins TRBV18 to TRBJ2-1; 7 nucleotides agree with TRBD2. Germline V gives CDR1 KGHSH, CDR2 LQKENI. The CDR3 is 15 residues long. Trimming at V came to 3 bases and at J to 7 bases, leaving 9 bases not matched to a gene.